The text below deals with one T cell receptor beta chain. The specificity of this receptor is unknown. The record has no base qualities; no much larger clone is one base away. Trimmed from V: 4 bases; trimmed from J: 5 bases; junction bases lacking a gene match: 9. The CDR3 starts with the cysteine, ends with the phenylalanine, and has 15 residues. Only the CDR3 region is kept as DNA, spanning 45 bases read in frame from base 1. CDR1 is given as SNHLY and CDR2 as FYNNEI, both from the germline V gene. This sample was taken from a study of T cells after yellow fever vaccination (dated by TCRdb to the late 2010s). Study-wide context: Libraries from fractions with low cell numbers were prepared with the SMART-Seq v4 Ultra Low Input RNA kit. Two healthy male donors, one aged 18 to 30 and one aged 30 to 40 years, were included in the cohort. To follow T-cell clones before and after both primary and booster YFV17D yellow fever vaccination, bulk TCR alpha and beta repertoires underwent longitudinal sequencing. Blood samples were taken at several timepoints before and after primary and secondary immunization, and bulk PBMC replicates and cell subsets were isolated. General study outcomes and caveats: Computational filtering was required because FACS-sorted repertoires could contain abundant contaminating clonotypes from the bulk population. The study included only two donors, which limits how far the findings can be generalized. A small share of clonotypes was detected in both CD4 and CD8 compartments, with the overlap likely arising from convergent recombination. After the booster, most of the clones that had expanded following primary vaccination were detected again (around 97% of CD4 and around 90% of CD8), which suggests that memory was broadly maintained. Compared with the primary T-cell response, the secondary T-cell response was weaker but faster, peaking on day 5 rather than day 15.

The treatment or condition label, as the study defines it: live attenuated yellow fever vaccine strain. At each blood-draw timepoint, two biological replicates of bulk PBMCs were collected. PBMCs were isolated from peripheral blood using a standard Ficoll-Paque protocol. RNA was extracted with TriZol from bulk PBMCs, CD4 and CD8 fractions, and dextramer-positive and dextramer-negative fractions. TCR cDNA was made using 5'RACE template switching, a step that added a universal primer site and unique molecular identifiers. Priming for cDNA synthesis came from both the TCR alpha and TCR beta constant segments. Library amplification involved two PCR steps, and the second step added sample barcodes and sequencing adapters. Sequencing of libraries was done on Illumina HiSeq 2500 (2x100 bp) or NovaSeq (2x150 bp). The authors' pipeline ran thus. Reads were demultiplexed and collapsed into UMI consensus sequences with MIGEC, and V(D)J alignment was performed with MiXCR. Vaccine-responding clonotypes were defined with edgeR using replicate PBMC samples, requiring FDR below 0.01 and a log2 fold change above 5 up to day 15. Each bulk clonotype was labeled CD4 or CD8 based on which sequenced repertoire, CD4 or CD8, contained the clonotype at higher abundance. TCRdb itself trimmed the public reads at Q25 with fastp, ran MiXCR and retained productive beta chains. Entries that share a CDR3 protein sequence are merged under the most common genes and DNA. V and J calls and clone size were set by TCRdb, not the authors. This sample lists some 560,000 distinct CDR3 sequences; around a sixth were detected once. The ten largest clones take up roughly a sixth of the sample.

The sequences come from PBMCs, collected 5 to 6 days after the first yellow fever vaccination. The chain couples TRBV2 to TRBJ2-5, and TRBD1 aligns with 8 junction nucleotides. The TCR was taken from a man between 18 and 35 years old who received the YFV17D yellow fever vaccine. The DNA sequence is TGTGCCAGCAGTGGGCGGACAGGGCTTGCGGAGACCCAGTACTTC. This yields the protein CASSGRTGLAETQYF.